Listed here are 2 T cell receptor beta chains from one sample, sequenced in a study of PD-1 blockade in classical Hodgkin lymphoma. The patients all showed relapse after autologous stem cell transplantation, while their brentuximab vedotin exposure varied. The assay was immunoSEQ multiplex PCR, and TCRdb's table has in-frame clones only and misses some. Here the sample spans 15,000 or so clones, roughly 85% being singletons. The specimen was peripheral blood mononuclear cells (PBMCs), collected at baseline. Receptor source: a human donor with classical Hodgkin lymphoma.

V gene TRBV5-1 combines with J gene TRBJ1-4; D gene unclear. The V end lost 4 bases, the J end lost 4 bases, and 17 bases lay between the germline ends. This CDR3 has 16 amino acids. Germline assignment: CDR1 SGHRS and CDR2 YFSETQ. The DNA for the CDR3 is TGCGCCAGCAGCCACAATCTTAGGGCTAATAATGAAAAACTGTTTTTT. Protein: CASSHNLRANNEKLFF.

The chain employs TRBV9 and TRBJ2-5; possibly TRBD1 for D (6 bases). The CDR3 runs to 14 residues. Germline lookup yields CDR1 SGDLS and CDR2 YYNGEE. Trimming left V 0 bases short and J 3 bases short, with 9 bases between. CDR3 protein: CASSVGGREETQYF. The CDR3 nucleotides read TGTGCCAGCAGCGTAGGGGGGCGAGAAGAGACCCAGTACTTC.